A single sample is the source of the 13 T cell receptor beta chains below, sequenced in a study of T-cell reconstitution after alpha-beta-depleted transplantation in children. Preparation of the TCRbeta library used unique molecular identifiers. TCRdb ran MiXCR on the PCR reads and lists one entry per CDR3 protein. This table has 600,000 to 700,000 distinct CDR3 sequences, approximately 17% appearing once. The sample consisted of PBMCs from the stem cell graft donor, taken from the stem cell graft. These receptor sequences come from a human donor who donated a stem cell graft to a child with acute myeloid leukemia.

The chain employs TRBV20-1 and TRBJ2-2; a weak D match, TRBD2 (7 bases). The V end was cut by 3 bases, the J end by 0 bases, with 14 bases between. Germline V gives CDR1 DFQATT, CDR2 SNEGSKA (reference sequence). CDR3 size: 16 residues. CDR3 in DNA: TGCAGTGCTAGGGGGGGGGGCAGGCCGAACACCGGGGAGCTGTTTTTT. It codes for CSARGGGRPNTGELFF.

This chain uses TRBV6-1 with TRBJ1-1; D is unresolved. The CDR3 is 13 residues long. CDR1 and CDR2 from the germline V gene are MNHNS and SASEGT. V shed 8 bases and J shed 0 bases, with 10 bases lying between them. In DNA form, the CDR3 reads TGTGCCAGCCAACAGACGGTGAACACTGAAGCTTTCTTT. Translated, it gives CASQQTVNTEAFF.

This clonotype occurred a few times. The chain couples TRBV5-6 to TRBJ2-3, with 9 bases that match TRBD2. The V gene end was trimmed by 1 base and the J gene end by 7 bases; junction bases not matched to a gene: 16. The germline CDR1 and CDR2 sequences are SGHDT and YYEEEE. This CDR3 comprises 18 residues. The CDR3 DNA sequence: TGTGCCAGCAGCTTGAGTGCCAGCGGGGGGACCTTGGTGAATACGCAGTATTTT. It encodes CASSLSASGGTLVNTQYF.

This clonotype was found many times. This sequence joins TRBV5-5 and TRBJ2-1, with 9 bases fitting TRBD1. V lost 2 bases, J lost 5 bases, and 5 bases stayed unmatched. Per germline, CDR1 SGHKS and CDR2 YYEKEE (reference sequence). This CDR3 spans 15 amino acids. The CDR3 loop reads CASSLRGQGNNEQFF. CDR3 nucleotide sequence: TGTGCCAGCAGCTTAAGGGGACAGGGAAACAATGAGCAGTTCTTC.

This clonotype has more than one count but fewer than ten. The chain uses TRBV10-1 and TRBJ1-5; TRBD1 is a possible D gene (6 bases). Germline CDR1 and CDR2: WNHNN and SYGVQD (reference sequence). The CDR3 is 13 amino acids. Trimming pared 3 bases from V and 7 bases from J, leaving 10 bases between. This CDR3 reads CASSDTGGQPQHF. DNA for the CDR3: TGCGCCAGCAGTGATACGGGGGGCCAGCCCCAGCATTTT.

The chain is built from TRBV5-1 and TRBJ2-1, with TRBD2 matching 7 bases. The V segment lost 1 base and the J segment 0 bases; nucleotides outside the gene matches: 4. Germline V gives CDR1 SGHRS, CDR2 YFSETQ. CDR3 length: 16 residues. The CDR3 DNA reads TGCGCCAGCAGCTTGTATGTAGCGGGCTCCTACAATGAGCAGTTCTTC. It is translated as CASSLYVAGSYNEQFF.

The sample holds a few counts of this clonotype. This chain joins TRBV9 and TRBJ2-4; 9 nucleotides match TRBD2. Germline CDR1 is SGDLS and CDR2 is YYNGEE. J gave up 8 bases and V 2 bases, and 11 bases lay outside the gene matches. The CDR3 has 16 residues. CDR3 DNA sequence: TGTGCCAGCAGCGTCAGGAGCGGGGGGCCCGAGGACATTCAGTACTTC. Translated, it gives CASSVRSGGPEDIQYF.

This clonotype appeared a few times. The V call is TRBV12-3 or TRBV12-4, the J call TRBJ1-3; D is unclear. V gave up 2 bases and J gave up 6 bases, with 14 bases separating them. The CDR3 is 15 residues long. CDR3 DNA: TGTGCCAGCAGTTTACGCCGGGCCCAGACAAACACCATATATTTT. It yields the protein CASSLRRAQTNTIYF.

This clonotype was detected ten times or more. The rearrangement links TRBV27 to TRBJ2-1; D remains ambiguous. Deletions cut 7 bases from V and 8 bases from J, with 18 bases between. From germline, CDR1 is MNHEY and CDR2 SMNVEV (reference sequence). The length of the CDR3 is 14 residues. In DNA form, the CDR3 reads TGTGCCAGCACCAGGTCTCAACCGTTCGATGAGCAGTTCTTC. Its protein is CASTRSQPFDEQFF.

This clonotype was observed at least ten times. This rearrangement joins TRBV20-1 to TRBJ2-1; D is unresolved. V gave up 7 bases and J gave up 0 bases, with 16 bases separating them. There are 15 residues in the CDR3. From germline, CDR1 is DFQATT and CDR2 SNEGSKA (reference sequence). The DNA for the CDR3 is TGCAGTGTCCCCTCCCCCCTGAGCTCCTACAATGAGCAGTTCTTC. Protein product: CSVPSPLSSYNEQFF.

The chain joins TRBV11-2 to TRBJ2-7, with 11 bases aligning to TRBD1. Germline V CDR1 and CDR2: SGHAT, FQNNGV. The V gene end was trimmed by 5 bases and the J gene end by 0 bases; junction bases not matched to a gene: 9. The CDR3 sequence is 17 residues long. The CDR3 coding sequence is TGTGCCAGCAGCCAGGGACAGGGGGGCCCCAGCTCCTACGAGCAGTACGTC. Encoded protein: CASSQGQGGPSSYEQYV.

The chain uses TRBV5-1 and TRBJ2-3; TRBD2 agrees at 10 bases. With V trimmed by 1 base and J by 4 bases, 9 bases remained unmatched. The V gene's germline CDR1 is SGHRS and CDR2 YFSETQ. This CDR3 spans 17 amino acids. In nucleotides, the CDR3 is TGCGCCAGCAGCTTGCGGTGGGCTAGCGGGGGTTCAGATACGCAGTATTTT. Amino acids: CASSLRWASGGSDTQYF.

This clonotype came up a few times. CDR3 sequence reads: CASSLDLGSNNEQFF. The CDR3 DNA reads as TGTGCCAGCAGCTTAGATTTGGGCAGTAACAATGAGCAGTTCTTC. The gene calls are TRBV7-8 and TRBJ2-1; D gene uncertain. V was pared by 1 base and J by 5 bases, with 12 bases between. CDR3 length: 15 amino acids. In germline, CDR1 is SGHVS, CDR2 FQNEAQ.